This T cell receptor (beta chain) was identified in a study of blood T cell repertoires in COVID-19. Germline-derived CDR1 and CDR2 are MNHNY and SVGAGI (reference sequence). The CDR3 runs to 14 residues. Trimming removed 6 bases at V and 13 bases at J, with 19 bases between. The method was immunoSEQ multiplex PCR; TCRdb's version includes in-frame clones alone and lacks a portion of them. The table has 20,000 to 25,000 clones, 80% to 90% seen once. This rearrangement joins TRBV6-6 to TRBJ1-6, with a tentative D call TRBD1 (6 bases). Source material: peripheral blood. This TCR came from a human donor with active COVID-19. The donor label of this sample is uncertain. CDR3 sequence: CASSLLGTQMPLHF. The CDR3 DNA reads TGTGCCAGCAGCCTCCTAGGGACACAAATGCCCCTCCACTTT.